These T cell receptor beta chains were read from a single sample in a study of T cells in Graves' hyperthyroidism and ophthalmopathy. TCRdb ran MiXCR on the multiplex PCR reads and lists one entry per CDR3 protein. The sample consists of approximately 700,000 distinct CDR3 sequences, 45% of them appearing once. The sequencing input was peripheral blood or thyroid tissue (not recorded which). These receptors were taken from an adult man with Graves' disease, either hyperthyroidism or ophthalmopathy (not recorded which). Both conserved end residues are part of each CDR3.

TRBJ1-4 | TRBV2 | CASKAPGQGQLFF
TRBJ1-6 | TRBV19 | CASSIPGSTSPLHF
TRBJ2-5 | TRBV24-1 | CATAKDREETQYF
TRBJ1-1 | TRBV7-9 | CASSLEKGGQTEAFF
TRBJ2-7 | TRBV18 | CASSPPASSYEQYF
TRBJ1-4 | TRBV7-8 | CASTRGGEASELFF
TRBJ2-7 | TRBV25-1 | CASSAPRLAATYEQYF
TRBJ1-5 | TRBV7-3 | CAWSLDREAQPQHF
TRBJ1-2 | TRBV29-1 | CSVKQGSGYGYTF
TRBJ1-1 | TRBV2 | CASSPTWNTEAFF
TRBJ2-7 | TRBV7-9 | CASSKPTGTYEQYF